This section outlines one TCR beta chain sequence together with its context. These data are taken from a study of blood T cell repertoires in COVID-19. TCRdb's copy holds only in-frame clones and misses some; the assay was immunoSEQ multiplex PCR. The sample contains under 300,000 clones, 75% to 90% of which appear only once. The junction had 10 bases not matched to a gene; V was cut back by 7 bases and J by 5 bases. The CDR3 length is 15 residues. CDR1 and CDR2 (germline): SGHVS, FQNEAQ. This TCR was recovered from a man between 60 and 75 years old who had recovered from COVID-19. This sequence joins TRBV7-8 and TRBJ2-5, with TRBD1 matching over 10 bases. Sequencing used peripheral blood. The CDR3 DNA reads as TGTGCCAGCATAAACGACAGGGGGCTTTGGGAGACCCAGTACTTC. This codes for CASINDRGLWETQYF.